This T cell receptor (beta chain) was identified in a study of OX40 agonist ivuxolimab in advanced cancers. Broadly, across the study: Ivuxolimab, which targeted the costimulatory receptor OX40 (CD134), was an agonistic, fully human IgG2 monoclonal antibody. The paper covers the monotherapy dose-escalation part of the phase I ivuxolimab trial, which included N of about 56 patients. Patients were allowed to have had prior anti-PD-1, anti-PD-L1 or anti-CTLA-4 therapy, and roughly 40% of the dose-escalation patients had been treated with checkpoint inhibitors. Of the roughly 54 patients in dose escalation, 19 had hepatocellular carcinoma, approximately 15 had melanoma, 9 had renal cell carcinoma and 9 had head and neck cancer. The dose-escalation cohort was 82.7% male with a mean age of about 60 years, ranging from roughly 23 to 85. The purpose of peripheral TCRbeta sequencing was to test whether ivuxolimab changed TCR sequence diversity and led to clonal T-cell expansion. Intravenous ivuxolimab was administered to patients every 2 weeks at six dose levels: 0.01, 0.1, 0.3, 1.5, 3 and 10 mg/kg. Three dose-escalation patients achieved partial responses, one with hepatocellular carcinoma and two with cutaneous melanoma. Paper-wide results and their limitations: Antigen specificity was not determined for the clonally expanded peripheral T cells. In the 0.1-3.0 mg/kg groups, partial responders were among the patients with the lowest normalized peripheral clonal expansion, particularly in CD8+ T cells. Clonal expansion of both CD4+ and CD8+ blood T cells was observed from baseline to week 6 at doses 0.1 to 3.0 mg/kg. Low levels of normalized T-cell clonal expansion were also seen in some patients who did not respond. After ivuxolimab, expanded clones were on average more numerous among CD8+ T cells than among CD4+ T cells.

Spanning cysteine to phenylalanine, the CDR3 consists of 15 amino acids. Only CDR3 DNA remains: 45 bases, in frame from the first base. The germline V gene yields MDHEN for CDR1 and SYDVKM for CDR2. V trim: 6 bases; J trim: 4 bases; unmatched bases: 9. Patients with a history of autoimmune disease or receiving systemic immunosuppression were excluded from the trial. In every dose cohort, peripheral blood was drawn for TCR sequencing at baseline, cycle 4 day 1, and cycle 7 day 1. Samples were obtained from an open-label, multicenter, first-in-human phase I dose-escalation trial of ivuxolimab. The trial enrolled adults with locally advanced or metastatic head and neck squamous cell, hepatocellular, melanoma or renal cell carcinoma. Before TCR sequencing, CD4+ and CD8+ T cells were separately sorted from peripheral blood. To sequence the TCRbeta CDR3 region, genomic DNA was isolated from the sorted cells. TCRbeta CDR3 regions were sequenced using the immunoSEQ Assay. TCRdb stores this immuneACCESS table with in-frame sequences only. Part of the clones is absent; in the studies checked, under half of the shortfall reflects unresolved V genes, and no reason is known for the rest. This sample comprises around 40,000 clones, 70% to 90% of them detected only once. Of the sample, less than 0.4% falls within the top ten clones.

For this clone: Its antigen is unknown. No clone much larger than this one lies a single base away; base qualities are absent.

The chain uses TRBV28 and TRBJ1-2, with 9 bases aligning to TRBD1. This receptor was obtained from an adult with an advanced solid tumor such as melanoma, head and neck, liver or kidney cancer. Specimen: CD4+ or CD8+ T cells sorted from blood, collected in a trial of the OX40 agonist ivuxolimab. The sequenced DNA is TGTGCCAGCAGCCCCCCCGGGACAGGGAGCTATGGCTACACCTTC. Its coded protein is CASSPPGTGSYGYTF.